What follows are 16 T cell receptor beta chains derived from one specimen sequenced in a study of T cells in pancreatic ductal adenocarcinoma. No neoadjuvant therapy was given to the selected pancreatic ductal adenocarcinoma patients before their surgery. The repertoire was sequenced with immunoSEQ multiplex PCR; TCRdb's copy has only in-frame clones and lacks some. This sample has 10,000 to 15,000 clones, with roughly 90% found just once. The sequenced sample was PBMCs. Receptors originate from a human donor with pancreatic ductal adenocarcinoma.

CDR3 DNA: TGTGCCTGGGACGGAAGGGGCGGGGAGCTGTTTTTT. Its translation is CAWDGRGGELFF. J is TRBJ2-2 and V is TRBV30; tentative D call: TRBD1 (5 bases). CDR3 length: 12 amino acids. The V gene lost 5 bases and the J gene lost 7 bases, with 11 bases spanning the gap. The V gene's germline CDR1 is GTSNPN and CDR2 SVGIG (reference sequence).

V is TRBV30 and J is TRBJ2-7; D unresolved. The V gene lost 1 base and the J gene lost 3 bases, with 7 bases spanning the gap. CDR1 and CDR2 (germline): GTSNPN, SVGIG (reference sequence). The CDR3 consists of 12 residues. The CDR3 bases are TGTGCCTGGAGTGATCAGGTCTACGAGCAGTACTTC. It is translated as CAWSDQVYEQYF.

The DNA of the CDR3 is TGTGCCTGGAGTGTCGGACCATTCACAGATACGCAGTATTTT. Translating gives CAWSVGPFTDTQYF. This sequence joins TRBV30 and TRBJ2-3, with unresolved D. Germline V CDR1 and CDR2: GTSNPN, SVGIG (reference sequence). V lost 0 bases and J 2 bases, leaving 9 bases between the germline ends. The CDR3 consists of 14 residues.

The chain has TRBV19 and TRBJ1-2, with 7 bases aligning to TRBD1. In germline, CDR1 is LNHDA, CDR2 SQIVND (reference sequence). J gave up 6 bases and V 4 bases, and 5 bases lay outside the gene matches. The CDR3 loop spans 13 amino acids. CDR3 bases: TGTGCCAGTAGTAAGGACAGGTTCGATGGCTACACCTTC. This translates into CASSKDRFDGYTF.

The sample holds one count of this clone. The chain recombines TRBV5-6 with TRBJ2-5, with D perhaps TRBD1 or TRBD2 (5 bases each). The CDR3 is 13 residues long. In germline, CDR1 is SGHDT, CDR2 YYEEEE. Trimming cost V 0 bases and J 7 bases, with 10 bases left between them. Here the CDR3 reads CASSLDRDRTQYF. CDR3 bases: TGTGCCAGCAGCTTGGATAGGGACCGGACCCAGTACTTC.

The rearrangement uses TRBV6-1 and TRBJ1-5; the D gene is possibly TRBD1 (6 bases). The V and J ends lost 5 bases and 6 bases respectively, with 17 bases between them. The CDR3 consists of 15 residues. Germline V gives CDR1 MNHNS, CDR2 SASEGT. This CDR3 reads CASSLKGGTSQPQHF. The CDR3 DNA reads as TGTGCCAGCAGTTTAAAAGGGGGGACGAGTCAGCCCCAGCATTTT.

This chain connects TRBV7-8 to TRBJ2-1, with 9 bases identical to TRBD2. Trimming removed 1 base from V and 7 bases from J; junction bases left unmatched: 5. CDR3 length equals 15 residues. CDR1 is SGHVS, CDR2 FQNEAQ, per germline. CDR3 DNA: TGTGCCAGCAGCTTAGACGGTAGCGGGGGTAATGAGCAGTTCTTC. This codes for CASSLDGSGGNEQFF.

The rearrangement uses TRBV11-2 and TRBJ2-1, with 11 bases lining up with TRBD2. Unmatched junction bases numbered 13, after V lost 5 bases and J lost 4 bases. CDR3 length: 18 residues. The germline gives CDR1 SGHAT, CDR2 FQNNGV. CDR3 in DNA: TGTGCCAGCAGCCTACTAGCGGGGGCCAATTCCGTTTACAATGAGCAGTTCTTC. This codes for CASSLLAGANSVYNEQFF.

J is TRBJ1-4 and V is TRBV19; 8 nucleotides align to TRBD1. The CDR3 covers 14 residues. Per germline, CDR1 LNHDA and CDR2 SQIVND (reference sequence). V was clipped by 3 bases and J by 8 bases; unmatched bases: 5. CDR3 DNA sequence: TGTGCCAGTAGTATTATGGGACAGGACGAAAAACTGTTTTTT. This sequence encodes CASSIMGQDEKLFF. Drawing the rest from reference TRBV19 and TRBJ1-4, the complete variable domain is DGGITQSPKYLFRKEGQNVTLSCEQNLNHDAMYWYRQDPGQGLRLIYYSQIVNDFQKGDIAEGYSVSREKKESFPLTVTSAQKNPTAFYLCASSIMGQDEKLFFGSGTQLSVL.

The genes are TRBV19 and TRBJ2-1; 11 bases are shared with TRBD2. The CDR3 extends over 15 amino acids. Trimming took 5 bases from V and 6 from J; bases not matched to a gene: 6. CDR1 is LNHDA and CDR2 is SQIVND in the germline V gene (reference sequence). CDR3 sequence: CASSGIAGGGNEQFF. The CDR3 nucleotides are TGTGCCAGTAGTGGGATAGCGGGGGGGGGCAATGAGCAGTTCTTC. Variable domain in full (rest from reference TRBV19 and TRBJ2-1): DGGITQSPKYLFRKEGQNVTLSCEQNLNHDAMYWYRQDPGQGLRLIYYSQIVNDFQKGDIAEGYSVSREKKESFPLTVTSAQKNPTAFYLCASSGIAGGGNEQFFGPGTRLTVL.

The chain employs TRBV9 and TRBJ2-5; 9 nucleotides line up with TRBD2. The CDR3 runs to 15 residues. Germline V gene data show CDR1 as SGDLS and CDR2 as YYNGEE. The V gene end was trimmed by 0 bases and the J gene end by 2 bases; junction bases not matched to a gene: 2. In DNA, the CDR3 is TGTGCCAGCAGCGTAGGGACTAGCGCTCAAGAGACCCAGTACTTC. Protein sequence: CASSVGTSAQETQYF.

The rearrangement uses TRBV11-2 and TRBJ2-5; D uncertain. The germline V and J ends were trimmed by 1 base and 1 base, with 7 bases remaining between them. The CDR3 consists of 14 residues. Germline V gives CDR1 SGHAT, CDR2 FQNNGV. Here the CDR3 DNA reads TGTGCCAGCAGCTTAGGACCCAGCCAAGAGACCCAGTACTTC. Encoded protein: CASSLGPSQETQYF. Using reference TRBV11-2 and TRBJ2-5 for the parts outside the CDR3, the full variable domain is EAGVAQSPRYKIIEKRQSVAFWCNPISGHATLYWYQQILGQGPKLLIQFQNNGVVDDSQLPKDRFSAERLKGVDSTLKIQPAKLEDSAVYLCASSLGPSQETQYFGPGTRLLVL.

CDR3 nucleotides: TGCAGCTCCCAAGGGGGCCGGGGGTCTGAAGCTTTCTTT. Residues: CSSQGGRGSEAFF. The chain joins TRBV29-1 to TRBJ1-1; 7 nucleotides match TRBD1. The trim removed 8 bases at V and 6 bases at J, leaving 12 bases unmatched. CDR3 length: 13 amino acids. The germline gives CDR1 SQVTM, CDR2 ANQGSEA.

The chain has TRBV4-3 and TRBJ2-7; the D is unclear. Trimming took 0 bases from V and 0 from J, leaving 9 bases between them. Germline V lookup: CDR1 LGHNA, CDR2 YSLEER. This CDR3 has 15 amino acids. CDR3 amino acids: CASSQDREASYEQYF. Here the CDR3 DNA reads TGCGCCAGCAGCCAAGATCGAGAGGCCTCCTACGAGCAGTACTTC.

This sequence joins TRBV5-4 and TRBJ1-2; 11 bases match TRBD1. CDR1 is SGHNT and CDR2 is YYREEE in the germline V gene (reference sequence). After removal of 3 bases from V and 5 bases from J, the junction contained 6 bases not matched to a gene. This CDR3 has 15 amino acids. The CDR3 reads CASSSPGQGDYGYTF. The DNA of the CDR3 is TGTGCCAGCAGCTCCCCGGGACAGGGGGATTATGGCTACACCTTC.

This chain joins TRBV7-8 and TRBJ2-5; 8 positions match TRBD2. The V gene's germline CDR1 is SGHVS and CDR2 FQNEAQ. The V gene end was trimmed by 5 bases and the J gene end by 5 bases; junction bases not matched to a gene: 10. The CDR3 runs 15 residues. The DNA of the CDR3 is TGTGCCAGCAGCAGACGGGACCGGGGGGGGGAGACCCAGTACTTC. Translated: CASSRRDRGGETQYF.